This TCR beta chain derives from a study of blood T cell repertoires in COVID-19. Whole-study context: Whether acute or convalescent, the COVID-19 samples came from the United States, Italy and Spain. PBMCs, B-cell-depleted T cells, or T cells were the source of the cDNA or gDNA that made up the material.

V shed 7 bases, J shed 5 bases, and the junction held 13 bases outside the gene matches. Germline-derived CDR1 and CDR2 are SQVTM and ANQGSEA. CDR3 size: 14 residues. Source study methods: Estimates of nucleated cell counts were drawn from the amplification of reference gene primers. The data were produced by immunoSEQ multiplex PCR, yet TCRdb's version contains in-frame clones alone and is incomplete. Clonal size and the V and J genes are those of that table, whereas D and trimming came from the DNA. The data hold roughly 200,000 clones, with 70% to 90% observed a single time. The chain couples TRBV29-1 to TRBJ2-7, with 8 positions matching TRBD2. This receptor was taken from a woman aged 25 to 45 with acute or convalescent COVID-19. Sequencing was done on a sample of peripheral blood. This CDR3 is CSGAVGRGNDEQYF. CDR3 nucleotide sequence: TGCAGCGGGGCGGTCGGGAGGGGGAACGACGAGCAGTACTTC.